This entry describes one T cell receptor beta chain. The sample belongs to a study of early T cells in non-severe SARS-CoV-2 infection. As for the study in general: Chains were not paired, and sequencing was done on bulk RNA from unsorted whole blood.

Germline loops: CDR1 MNHNS, CDR2 SASEGT. The V and J ends lost 3 bases and 4 bases, in that order; junction bases with no gene match: 5. The CDR3 is 14 residues long. Via MiXCR, TCRdb re-called the 5' RACE reads, giving one row per CDR3 protein. The table includes 50,000 or so distinct CDR3 sequences, 7% to 9% detected once. This receptor was obtained from an adult who was a healthcare worker with PCR-confirmed SARS-CoV-2 infection or an uninfected control (not recorded which). Sequenced input: whole blood. The rearrangement uses TRBV6-1 and TRBJ1-1; TRBD1 matches at 7 bases. CDR3 residues: CASSDLTGSTEAFF. In nucleotides, the CDR3 is TGTGCCAGCAGTGACTTGACAGGGAGCACTGAAGCTTTCTTT.